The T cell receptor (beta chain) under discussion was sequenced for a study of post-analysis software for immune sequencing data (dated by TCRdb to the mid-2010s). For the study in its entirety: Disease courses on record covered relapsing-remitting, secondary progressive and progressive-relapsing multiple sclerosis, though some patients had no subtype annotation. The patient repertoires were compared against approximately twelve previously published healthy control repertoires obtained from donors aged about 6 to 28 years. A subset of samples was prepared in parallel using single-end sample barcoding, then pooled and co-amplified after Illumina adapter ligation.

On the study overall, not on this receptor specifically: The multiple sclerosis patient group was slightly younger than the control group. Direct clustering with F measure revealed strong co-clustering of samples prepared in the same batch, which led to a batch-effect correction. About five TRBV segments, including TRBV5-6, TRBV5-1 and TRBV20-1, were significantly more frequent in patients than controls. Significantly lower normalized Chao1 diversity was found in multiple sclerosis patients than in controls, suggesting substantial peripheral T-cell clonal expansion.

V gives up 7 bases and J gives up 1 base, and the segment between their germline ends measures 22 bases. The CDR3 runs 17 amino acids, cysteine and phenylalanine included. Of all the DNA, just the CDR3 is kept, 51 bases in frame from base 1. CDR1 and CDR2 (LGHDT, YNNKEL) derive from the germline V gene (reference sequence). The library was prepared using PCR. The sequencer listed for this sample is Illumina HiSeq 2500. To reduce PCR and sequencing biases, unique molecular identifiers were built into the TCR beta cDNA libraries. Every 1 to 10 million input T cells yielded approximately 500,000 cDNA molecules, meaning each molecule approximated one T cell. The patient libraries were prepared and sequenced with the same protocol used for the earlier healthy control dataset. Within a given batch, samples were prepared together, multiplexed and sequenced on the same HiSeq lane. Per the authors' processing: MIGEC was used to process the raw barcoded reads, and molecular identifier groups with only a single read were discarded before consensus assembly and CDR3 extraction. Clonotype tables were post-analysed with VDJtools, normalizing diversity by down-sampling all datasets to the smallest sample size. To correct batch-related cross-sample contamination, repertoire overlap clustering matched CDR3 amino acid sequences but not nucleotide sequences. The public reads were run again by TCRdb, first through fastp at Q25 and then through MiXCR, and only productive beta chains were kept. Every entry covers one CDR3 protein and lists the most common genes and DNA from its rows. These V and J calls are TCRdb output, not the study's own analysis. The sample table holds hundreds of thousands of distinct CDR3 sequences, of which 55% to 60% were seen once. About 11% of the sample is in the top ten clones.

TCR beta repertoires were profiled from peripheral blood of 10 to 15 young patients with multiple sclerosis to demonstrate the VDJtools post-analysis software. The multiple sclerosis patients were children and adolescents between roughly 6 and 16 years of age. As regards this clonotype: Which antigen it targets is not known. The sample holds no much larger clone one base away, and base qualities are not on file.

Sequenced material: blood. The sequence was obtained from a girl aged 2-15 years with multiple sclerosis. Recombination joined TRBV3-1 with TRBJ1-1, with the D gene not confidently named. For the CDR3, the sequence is CASNRGRGWGGNTEAFF. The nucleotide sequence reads TGTGCCAGCAACCGTGGTCGGGGATGGGGTGGGAACACTGAAGCTTTCTTT.